This T cell receptor beta chain was captured in a study of OX40 agonist ivuxolimab in advanced cancers. Study-level background: Dose-escalation subjects each had hepatocellular carcinoma, melanoma, renal cell or head and neck cancer. Overall study results and limits: Researchers report that CD8+ T cells had, on average, more expanded clones than CD4+.

In regard to this clone: No antigen is known for it.

Profiling relied on immunoSEQ multiplex PCR, and the TCRdb table lists in-frame clones only, not all of them. The sample shows about 24,000 clones, around 90% of them seen only once. Germline V gene sequence: CDR1 PRHDT, CDR2 FYEKMQ (reference sequence). J gave up 6 bases and V 4 bases, and 10 bases lay outside the gene matches. CDR3 length equals 16 residues. This TCR was recovered from an adult with an advanced solid tumor such as melanoma, head and neck, liver or kidney cancer. Sequencing was performed on CD4+ or CD8+ T cells sorted from blood, taken in a trial of the OX40 agonist ivuxolimab. J is TRBJ2-7 and V is TRBV13; 12 nucleotides line up with TRBD1. The CDR3 sequence is CASSSLSGQGASEQYF. The CDR3 DNA follows: TGTGCCAGCAGCTCCCTTTCGGGACAGGGGGCCAGCGAGCAGTACTTC.